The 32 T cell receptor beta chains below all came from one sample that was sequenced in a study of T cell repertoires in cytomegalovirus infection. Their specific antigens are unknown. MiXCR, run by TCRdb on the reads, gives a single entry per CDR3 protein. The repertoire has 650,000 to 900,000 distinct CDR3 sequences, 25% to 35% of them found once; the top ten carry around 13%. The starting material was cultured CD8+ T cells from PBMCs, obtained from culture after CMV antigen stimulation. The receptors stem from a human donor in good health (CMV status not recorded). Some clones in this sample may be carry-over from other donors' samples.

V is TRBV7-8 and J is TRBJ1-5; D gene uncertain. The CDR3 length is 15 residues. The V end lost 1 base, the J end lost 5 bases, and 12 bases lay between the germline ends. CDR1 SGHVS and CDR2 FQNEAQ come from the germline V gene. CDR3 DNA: TGTGCCAGCAGCTTAGGGGGTAAATTGCATCAGCCCCAGCATTTT. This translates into CASSLGGKLHQPQHF.

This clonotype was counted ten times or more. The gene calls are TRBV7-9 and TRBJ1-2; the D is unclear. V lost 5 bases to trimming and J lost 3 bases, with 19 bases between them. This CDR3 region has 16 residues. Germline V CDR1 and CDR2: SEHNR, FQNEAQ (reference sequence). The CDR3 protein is CASSNRESGMDYGYTF. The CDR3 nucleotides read TGTGCCAGCAGCAATAGAGAGTCAGGCATGGACTATGGCTACACCTTC.

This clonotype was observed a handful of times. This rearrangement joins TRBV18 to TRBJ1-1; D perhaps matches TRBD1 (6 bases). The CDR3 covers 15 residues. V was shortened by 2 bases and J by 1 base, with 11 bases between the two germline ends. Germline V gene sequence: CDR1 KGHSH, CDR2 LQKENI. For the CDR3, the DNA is TGTGCCAGCTCACCAAGAGAGACAGGGAACACTGAAGCTTTCTTT. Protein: CASSPRETGNTEAFF.

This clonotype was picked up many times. The CDR3 loop is CASSSHPDRGQETQYF. The CDR3 region has the DNA TGTGCCAGCAGCTCTCATCCAGACAGGGGACAAGAGACCCAGTACTTC. The chain is built from TRBV7-9 and TRBJ2-5; TRBD1 matches 8 bases. With 4 bases clipped from V and 2 bases from J, the junction kept 9 bases outside the gene matches. The CDR3 is 16 residues long. CDR1 is SEHNR, CDR2 FQNEAQ, per germline (reference sequence).

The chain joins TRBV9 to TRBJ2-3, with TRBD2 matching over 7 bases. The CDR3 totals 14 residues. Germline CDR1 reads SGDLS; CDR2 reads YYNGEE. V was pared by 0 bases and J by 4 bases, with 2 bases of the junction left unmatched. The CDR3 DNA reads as TGTGCCAGCAGCGTAGGGGAGGGAGCAGATACGCAGTATTTT. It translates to CASSVGEGADTQYF. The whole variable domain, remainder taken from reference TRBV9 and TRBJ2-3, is DSGVTQTPKHLITATGQRVTLRCSPRSGDLSVYWYQQSLDQGLQFLIQYYNGEERAKGNILERFSAQQFPDLHSELNLSSLELGDSALYFCASSVGEGADTQYFGPGTRLTVL.

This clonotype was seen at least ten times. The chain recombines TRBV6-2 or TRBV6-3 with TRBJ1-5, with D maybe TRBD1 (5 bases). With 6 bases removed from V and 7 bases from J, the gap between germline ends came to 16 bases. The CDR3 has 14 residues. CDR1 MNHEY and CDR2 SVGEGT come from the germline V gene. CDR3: CASRGAAGQQPQHF. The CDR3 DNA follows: TGTGCCAGCAGAGGCGCGGCAGGGCAACAGCCCCAGCATTTT.

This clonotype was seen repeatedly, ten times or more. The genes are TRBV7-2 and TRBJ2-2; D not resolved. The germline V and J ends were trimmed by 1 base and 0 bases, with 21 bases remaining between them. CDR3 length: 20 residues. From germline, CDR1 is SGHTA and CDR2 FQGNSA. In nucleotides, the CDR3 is TGTGCCAGCAGCTTAGGAGCGCCTGCGTTGAAGGATACGAACACCGGGGAGCTGTTTTTT. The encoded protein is CASSLGAPALKDTNTGELFF.

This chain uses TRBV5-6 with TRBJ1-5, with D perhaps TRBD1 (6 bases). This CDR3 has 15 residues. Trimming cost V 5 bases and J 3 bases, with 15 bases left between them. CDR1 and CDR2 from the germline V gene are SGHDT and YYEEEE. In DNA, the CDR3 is TGTGCCAGCAGTCTTTCCGGGACACACAATCAGCCCCAGCATTTT. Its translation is CASSLSGTHNQPQHF.

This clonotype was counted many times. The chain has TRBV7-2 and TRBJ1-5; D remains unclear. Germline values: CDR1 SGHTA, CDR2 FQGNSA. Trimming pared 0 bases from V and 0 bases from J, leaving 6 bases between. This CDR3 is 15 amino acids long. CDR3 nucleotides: TGTGCCAGCAGCTTAGCGGTGAATAGCAATCAGCCCCAGCATTTT. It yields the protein CASSLAVNSNQPQHF.

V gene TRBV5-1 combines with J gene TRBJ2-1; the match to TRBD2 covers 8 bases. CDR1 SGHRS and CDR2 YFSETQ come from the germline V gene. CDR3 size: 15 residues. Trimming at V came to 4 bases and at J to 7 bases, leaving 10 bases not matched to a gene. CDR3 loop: CASSPIGGGTNEQFF. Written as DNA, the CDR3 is TGCGCCAGCAGCCCGATCGGGGGGGGAACGAATGAGCAGTTCTTC. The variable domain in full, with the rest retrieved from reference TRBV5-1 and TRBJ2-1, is KAGVTQTPRYLIKTRGQQVTLSCSPISGHRSVSWYQQTPGQGLQFLFEYFSETQRNKGNFPGRFSGRQFSNSRSEMNVSTLELGDSALYLCASSPIGGGTNEQFFGPGTRLTVL.

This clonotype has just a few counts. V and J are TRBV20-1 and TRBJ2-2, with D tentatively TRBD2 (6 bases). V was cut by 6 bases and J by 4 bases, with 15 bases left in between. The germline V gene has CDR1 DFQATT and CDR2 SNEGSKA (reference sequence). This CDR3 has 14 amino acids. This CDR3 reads CSAIGLTTTGELFF. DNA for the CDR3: TGCAGTGCAATTGGACTAACTACCACCGGGGAGCTGTTTTTT.

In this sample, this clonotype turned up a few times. The CDR3 loop reads CSASEGDLTWAQPQHF. As DNA, the CDR3 is TGCAGTGCCTCAGAAGGGGACCTAACCTGGGCCCAGCCCCAGCATTTT. The chain couples TRBV20-1 to TRBJ1-5, with D possibly being TRBD1 (5 bases). With 6 bases removed from V and 7 bases from J, the gap between germline ends came to 25 bases. The CDR3 is 16 amino acids. CDR1 DFQATT and CDR2 SNEGSKA come from the germline V gene (reference sequence).

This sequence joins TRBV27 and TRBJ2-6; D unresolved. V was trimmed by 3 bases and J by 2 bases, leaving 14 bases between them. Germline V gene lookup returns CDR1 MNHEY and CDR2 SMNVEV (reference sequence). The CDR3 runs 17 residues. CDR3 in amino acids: CASSLWVPSPGANVLTF. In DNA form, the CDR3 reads TGTGCCAGCAGTTTGTGGGTCCCTTCCCCTGGGGCCAACGTCCTGACTTTC.

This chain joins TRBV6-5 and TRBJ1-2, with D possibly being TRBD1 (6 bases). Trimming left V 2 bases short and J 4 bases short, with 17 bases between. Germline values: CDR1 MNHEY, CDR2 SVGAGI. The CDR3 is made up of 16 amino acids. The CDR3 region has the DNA TGTGCCAGCAGTTACCGACCTTACAGGGACGGCTATGGCTACACCTTC. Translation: CASSYRPYRDGYGYTF.

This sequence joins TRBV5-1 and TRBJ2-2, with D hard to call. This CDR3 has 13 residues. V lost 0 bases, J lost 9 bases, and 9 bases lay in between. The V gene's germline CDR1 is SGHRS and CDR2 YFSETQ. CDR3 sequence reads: CASSLEDGRELFF. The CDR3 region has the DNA TGCGCCAGCAGCTTGGAGGACGGACGGGAGCTGTTTTTT.

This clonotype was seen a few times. CDR3 region: CASTQRTSYISGANVLTF. The DNA of the CDR3 is TGTGCCAGCACCCAGAGAACGTCCTACATCTCTGGGGCCAACGTCCTGACTTTC. The chain combines TRBV6-8 with TRBJ2-6; D unresolved. The ends were cut back, 7 bases at V and 0 bases at J, with 19 bases in the middle. This CDR3 has 18 amino acids. Germline V gene sequence: CDR1 MNHGY, CDR2 SAAAGT.

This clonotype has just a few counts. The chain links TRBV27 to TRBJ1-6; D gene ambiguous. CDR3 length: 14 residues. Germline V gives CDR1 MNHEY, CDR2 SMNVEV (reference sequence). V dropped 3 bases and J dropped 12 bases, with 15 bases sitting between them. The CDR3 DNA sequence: TGTGCCAGCAGTTTTTCAAGGCCCTGGGAACCCCTCCACTTT. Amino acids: CASSFSRPWEPLHF.

CDR3 nucleotides: TGTGCCAGCAGCTCGGGGGGGACAGGGGGCTTTTACGAGCAGTACTTC. It specifies CASSSGGTGGFYEQYF. This sequence joins TRBV7-9 and TRBJ2-7; 12 bases are a match to TRBD1. The CDR3 totals 16 residues. The J segment lost 4 bases and the V segment lost 4 bases, leaving 8 bases of the junction unmatched. Germline loops: CDR1 SEHNR, CDR2 FQNEAQ (reference sequence).

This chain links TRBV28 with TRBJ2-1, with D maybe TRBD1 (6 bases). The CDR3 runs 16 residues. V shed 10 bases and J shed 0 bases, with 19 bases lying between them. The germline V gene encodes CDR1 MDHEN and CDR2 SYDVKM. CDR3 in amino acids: CATEGDNDSSYNEQFF. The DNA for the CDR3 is TGTGCCACCGAGGGGGACAATGACAGCTCCTACAATGAGCAGTTCTTC.

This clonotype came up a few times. CDR3 DNA: TGTGCCAGCAGTTATGGGACAGGGGGCGCGGCTAATGAAAAACTGTTTTTT. It encodes CASSYGTGGAANEKLFF. The rearrangement links TRBV6-1 to TRBJ1-4; 12 bases align to TRBD1. The trim removed 5 bases at V and 3 bases at J, leaving 7 bases unmatched. Germline V CDR1 and CDR2: MNHNS, SASEGT. The CDR3 contains 17 residues.

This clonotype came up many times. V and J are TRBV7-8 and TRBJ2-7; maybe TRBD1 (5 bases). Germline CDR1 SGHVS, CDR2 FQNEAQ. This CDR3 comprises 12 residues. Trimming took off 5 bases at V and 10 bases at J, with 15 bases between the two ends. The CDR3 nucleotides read TGTGCCAGCAGCCTAATGACAGATCTTCAGTACGTC. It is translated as CASSLMTDLQYV.

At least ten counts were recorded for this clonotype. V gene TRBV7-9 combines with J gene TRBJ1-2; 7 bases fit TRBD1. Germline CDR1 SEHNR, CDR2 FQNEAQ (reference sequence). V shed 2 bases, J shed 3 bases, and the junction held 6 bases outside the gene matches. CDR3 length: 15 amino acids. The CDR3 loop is CASSLKQGVDYGYTF. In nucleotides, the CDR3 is TGTGCCAGCAGCTTAAAGCAGGGGGTGGACTATGGCTACACCTTC.

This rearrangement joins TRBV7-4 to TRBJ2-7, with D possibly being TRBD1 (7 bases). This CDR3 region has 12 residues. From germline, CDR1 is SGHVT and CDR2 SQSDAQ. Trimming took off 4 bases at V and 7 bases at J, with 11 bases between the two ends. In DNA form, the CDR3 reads TGTGCCAGCAGCTCAGGGGGGTGGGAGCAGTACGTC. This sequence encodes CASSSGGWEQYV.

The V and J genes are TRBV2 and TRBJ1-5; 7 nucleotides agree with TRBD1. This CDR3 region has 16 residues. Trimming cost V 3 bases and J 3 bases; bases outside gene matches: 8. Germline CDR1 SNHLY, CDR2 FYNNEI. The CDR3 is CASSDPWGQTNQPQHF. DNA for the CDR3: TGTGCCAGCAGTGATCCTTGGGGACAGACCAATCAGCCCCAGCATTTT.

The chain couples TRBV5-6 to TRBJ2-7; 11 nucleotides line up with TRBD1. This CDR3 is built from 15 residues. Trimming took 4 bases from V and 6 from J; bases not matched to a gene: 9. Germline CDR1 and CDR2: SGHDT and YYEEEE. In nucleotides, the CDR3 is TGTGCCAGCAGCCTGCGGGACAGGGGGTCGGGCGAGCAGTACGTC. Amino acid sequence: CASSLRDRGSGEQYV.

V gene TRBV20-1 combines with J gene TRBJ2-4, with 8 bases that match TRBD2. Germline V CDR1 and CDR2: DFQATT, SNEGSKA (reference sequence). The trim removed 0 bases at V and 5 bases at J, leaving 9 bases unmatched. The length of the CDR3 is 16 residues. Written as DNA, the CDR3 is TGCAGTGCTAGAGATACGGCGGGGGGCCAGGAAAACATTCAGTACTTC. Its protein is CSARDTAGGQENIQYF.

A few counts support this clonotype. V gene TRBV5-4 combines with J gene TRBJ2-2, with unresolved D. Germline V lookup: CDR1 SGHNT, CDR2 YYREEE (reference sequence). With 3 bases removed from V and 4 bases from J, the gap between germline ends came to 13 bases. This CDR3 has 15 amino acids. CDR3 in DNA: TGTGCCAGCAGCTCCCAGGCGCCGAGCACCGGGGAGCTGTTTTTT. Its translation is CASSSQAPSTGELFF.

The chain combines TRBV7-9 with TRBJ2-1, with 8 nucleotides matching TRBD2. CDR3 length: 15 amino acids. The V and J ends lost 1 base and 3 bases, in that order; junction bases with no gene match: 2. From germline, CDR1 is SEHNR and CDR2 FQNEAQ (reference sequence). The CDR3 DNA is TGTGCCAGCAGCTTAGACGGGGGGGACTACAATGAGCAGTTCTTC. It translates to CASSLDGGDYNEQFF. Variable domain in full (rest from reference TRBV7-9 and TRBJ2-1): DTGVSQNPRHKITKRGQNVTFRCDPISEHNRLYWYRQTLGQGPEFLTYFQNEAQLEKSRLLSDRFSAERPKGSFSTLEIQRTEQGDSAMYLCASSLDGGDYNEQFFGPGTRLTVL.

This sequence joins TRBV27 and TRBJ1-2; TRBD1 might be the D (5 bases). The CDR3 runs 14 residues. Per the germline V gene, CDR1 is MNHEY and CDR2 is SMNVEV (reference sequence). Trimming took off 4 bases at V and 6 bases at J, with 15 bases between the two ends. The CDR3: CASSSHQGGDGYTF. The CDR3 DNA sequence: TGTGCCAGCAGTTCTCATCAGGGAGGGGATGGCTACACCTTC.

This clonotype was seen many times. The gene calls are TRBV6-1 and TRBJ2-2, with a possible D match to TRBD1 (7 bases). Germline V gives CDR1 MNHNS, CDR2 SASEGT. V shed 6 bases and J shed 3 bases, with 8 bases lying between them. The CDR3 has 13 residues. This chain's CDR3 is CASSRGDTGELFF. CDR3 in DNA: TGTGCCAGCAGCAGGGGGGACACCGGGGAGCTGTTTTTT.

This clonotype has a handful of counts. CDR3 DNA sequence: TGTGCCAGCAGTGGACAGGGGGCGGGAAGCACTGAAGCTTTCTTT. Its translation is CASSGQGAGSTEAFF. This chain links TRBV7-9 with TRBJ1-1, with TRBD1 identical over 11 bases. Trimming cost V 6 bases and J 4 bases; bases outside gene matches: 7. Germline V gene sequence: CDR1 SEHNR, CDR2 FQNEAQ (reference sequence). CDR3 length: 15 residues.

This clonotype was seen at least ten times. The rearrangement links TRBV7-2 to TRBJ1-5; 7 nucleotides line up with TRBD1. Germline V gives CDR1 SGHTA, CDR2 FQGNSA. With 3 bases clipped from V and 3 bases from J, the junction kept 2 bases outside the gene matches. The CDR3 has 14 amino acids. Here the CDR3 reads CASSLTGYNQPQHF. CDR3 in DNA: TGTGCCAGCAGCTTGACAGGGTACAATCAGCCCCAGCATTTT.